This TCR beta chain derives from a study of OX40 agonist ivuxolimab in advanced cancers. TCRdb keeps only in-frame clones here, not all; method: immunoSEQ multiplex PCR. This table has roughly 70,000 clones, roughly four fifths appearing once. V trimming: 2 bases; J trimming: 2 bases; junction bases outside the gene matches: 15. The germline V gene encodes CDR1 GTSNPN and CDR2 SVGIG (reference sequence). The CDR3 contains 17 residues. As to this clone: Its target is not known.

The study's findings and limits: Clones of CD4+ and CD8+ blood T cells grew by week 6 at doses of 0.1 to 3.0 mg/kg. The expanded peripheral T cells' antigen specificity was not determined. Expanded clones belonging to CD8+ T cells outnumbered, on average, those of CD4+.

No patient had autoimmune disease or received systemic immunosuppression. The sequence derives from an adult with an advanced solid tumor such as melanoma, head and neck, liver or kidney cancer. This specimen consisted of CD4+ or CD8+ T cells sorted from blood, obtained in a trial of the OX40 agonist ivuxolimab. V and J are TRBV30 and TRBJ2-7; 7 bases are a match to TRBD2. CDR3 nucleotides: TGTGCCTGGAGTCTCCCGCCTAGGCTAGCGGTAACCTACGAGCAGTACTTC. Protein product: CAWSLPPRLAVTYEQYF.